Following are 21 T cell receptor beta chains from one sample sequenced in a study of T cell responses to AZD1222 COVID-19 vaccine. TCRdb's copy holds only in-frame clones and misses some; the assay was immunoSEQ multiplex PCR. The table has under 110,000 clones, about 87% seen once. Sequenced here: peripheral blood, sampled 28 days after the second AZD1222 dose. These receptors all stem from an adult who received the AZD1222 COVID-19 vaccine.

The V and J genes are TRBV23-1 and TRBJ2-7; D gene ambiguous. TRBV23-1 is sorted into the ORF group, with uncertain function. This CDR3 spans 13 amino acids. Between the trimmed V and J ends, which lost 3 bases and 2 bases, there was a span of 8 bases. The CDR3 loop is CASSQERAYEQYF. The CDR3 coding sequence is TGCGCCAGCAGTCAGGAACGGGCCTACGAGCAGTACTTC.

The chain links TRBV7-2 to TRBJ2-4; the D gene could be TRBD1 or TRBD2 (6 bases each). There are 15 residues in the CDR3. V was shortened by 4 bases and J by 0 bases, with 10 bases between the two germline ends. Germline assignment: CDR1 SGHTA and CDR2 FQGNSA. CDR3 loop: CASSSGDLAKNIQYF. As DNA, the CDR3 is TGTGCCAGCAGCTCAGGGGACTTAGCCAAAAACATTCAGTACTTC.

J is TRBJ2-7 and V is TRBV7-9, with TRBD2 identical over 9 bases. The CDR3 is 16 residues long. The J segment lost 4 bases and the V segment lost 1 base, leaving 8 bases of the junction unmatched. Germline V gives CDR1 SEHNR, CDR2 FQNEAQ (reference sequence). The CDR3 coding sequence is TGTGCCAGCAGCTTAGTCCGAGGTAGCGGGAGTTACGAGCAGTACTTC. Its protein is CASSLVRGSGSYEQYF.

This chain uses TRBV20-1 with TRBJ2-2, with D hard to call. The CDR3 spans 15 residues. V was cut by 3 bases and J by 0 bases, with 11 bases left in between. Germline-derived CDR1 and CDR2 are DFQATT and SNEGSKA (reference sequence). The CDR3 loop reads CSASKKDPNTGELFF. The CDR3, as DNA: TGCAGTGCTAGTAAGAAGGACCCGAACACCGGGGAGCTGTTTTTT.

The chain recombines TRBV4-3 with TRBJ1-5; D unresolved. V was cut by 0 bases and J by 5 bases, with 14 bases left in between. CDR1 is LGHNA and CDR2 is YSLEER in the germline V gene. CDR3 length: 16 residues. CDR3 DNA: TGCGCCAGCAGCCAAGATCTGGGAGGAATACATCAGCCCCAGCATTTT. This codes for CASSQDLGGIHQPQHF.

The chain employs TRBV5-4 and TRBJ1-2; D gene uncertain. Between the trimmed V and J ends, which lost 4 bases and 8 bases, there was a span of 15 bases. The length of the CDR3 is 13 residues. Germline V gene sequence: CDR1 SGHNT, CDR2 YYREEE (reference sequence). CDR3 sequence: CASSEGGLWGYTF. Written as DNA, the CDR3 is TGTGCCAGCAGCGAAGGAGGGTTATGGGGCTACACCTTC.

CDR3 amino acids: CASSDPNTEAFF. The CDR3 nucleotides read TGTGCCAGCAGTGACCCGAACACTGAAGCTTTCTTT. The J gene is TRBJ1-1, the V gene TRBV25-1; no reliable D call. This CDR3 region has 12 residues. Per the germline V gene, CDR1 is MGHDK and CDR2 is SYGVNS. V lost 3 bases, J lost 1 base, and 3 bases lay in between. Full variable domain (rest looked up from reference TRBV25-1 and TRBJ1-1): EADIYQTPRYLVIGTGKKITLECSQTMGHDKMYWYQQDPGMELHLIHYSYGVNSTEKGDLSSESTVSRIRTEHFPLTLESARPSHTSQYLCASSDPNTEAFFGQGTRLTVV.

This clone has just a few counts. The gene calls are TRBV6-5 and TRBJ1-1; no reliable D call. Trimming removed 5 bases at V and 1 base at J, with 11 bases between. Germline V CDR1 and CDR2: MNHEY, SVGAGI. The CDR3 totals 14 residues. The CDR3 loop is CASSLQGANTEAFF. For the CDR3, the DNA is TGTGCCAGCAGTCTCCAAGGAGCGAACACTGAAGCTTTCTTT.

The chain is built from TRBV2 and TRBJ2-3, with a tentative D call TRBD2 (6 bases). The germline V and J ends were trimmed by 6 bases and 2 bases, with 12 bases remaining between them. CDR3 size: 14 residues. Germline assignment: CDR1 SNHLY and CDR2 FYNNEI. CDR3: CASRRGSYTDTQYF. DNA for the CDR3: TGTGCCAGCAGACGGGGGTCCTACACAGATACGCAGTATTTT.

The chain recombines TRBV4-3 with TRBJ2-6; D is uncertain. Germline V gives CDR1 LGHNA, CDR2 YSLEER. Trimming removed 0 bases at V and 4 bases at J, with 4 bases between. The CDR3 runs 14 residues. In DNA form, the CDR3 reads TGCGCCAGCAGCCAAGATTCAGGGGCCAACGTCCTGACTTTC. Translating gives CASSQDSGANVLTF.

This chain connects TRBV25-1 to TRBJ2-1; a weak D match, TRBD1 (5 bases). Trimming took 3 bases from V and 9 from J, leaving 15 bases between them. The germline CDR1 and CDR2 sequences are MGHDK and SYGVNS. This CDR3 contains 14 residues. CDR3 region: CASSDPGQGGEQFF. Written as DNA, the CDR3 is TGTGCCAGCAGTGATCCTGGGCAGGGCGGTGAGCAGTTCTTC.

Of note for this clone: A junction boundary mismatches the germline segment, possibly from a read error. This chain links TRBV7-7 with TRBJ2-5; possible D gene TRBD2, 7 bases. The CDR3 extends over 16 amino acids. CDR1 is SSHAT, CDR2 FNYEAQ, per germline (reference sequence). The CDR3 coding sequence is TGTGCTAGCAGCTTAGGCTTGGGGGGGCCCGGGGAGACCCAGTACTTC. Translating gives CASSLGLGGPGETQYF. The whole variable domain, filled in from reference TRBV7-7 and TRBJ2-5, reads GAGVSQSPRYKVTKRGQDVTLRCDPISSHATLYWYQQALGQGPEFLTYFNYEAQPDKSGLPSDRFSAERPEGSISTLTIQRTEQRDSAMYRCASSLGLGGPGETQYFGPGTRLLVL.

The rearrangement links TRBV6-2 or TRBV6-3 to TRBJ2-5, with D tentatively TRBD2 (5 bases). V was shortened by 2 bases and J by 5 bases, with 12 bases between the two germline ends. Germline lookup yields CDR1 MNHEY and CDR2 SVGEGT. CDR3 length: 14 amino acids. CDR3 DNA: TGTGCCAGCAGTTACGTCGGGATACAGGAGACCCAGTACTTC. Protein: CASSYVGIQETQYF.

The rearrangement uses TRBV19 and TRBJ1-1; D unclear. The V end was cut by 8 bases, the J end by 2 bases, with 15 bases between. This CDR3 comprises 14 residues. Germline CDR1 LNHDA, CDR2 SQIVND (reference sequence). As DNA, the CDR3 is TGTGCCAGTGGCCGTACCATCCTTAACACTGAAGCTTTCTTT. It encodes CASGRTILNTEAFF.

The CDR3 bases are TGTGCCAGCAGCGCCATTGAGGGGCCGACCTACGAGCAGTACTTC. Its translation is CASSAIEGPTYEQYF. This chain uses TRBV9 with TRBJ2-7; D is possibly TRBD1 or TRBD2 (5 bases each). Trimming took off 3 bases at V and 2 bases at J, with 15 bases between the two ends. CDR1 and CDR2 from the germline V gene are SGDLS and YYNGEE. This CDR3 is 15 amino acids long.

This clone has just one count. The J gene is TRBJ2-3, the V gene TRBV24-1, with D maybe TRBD2 (6 bases). The germline V gene encodes CDR1 KGHDR and CDR2 SFDVKD. V was trimmed by 3 bases and J by 3 bases, leaving 24 bases between them. The CDR3 loop spans 19 amino acids. In DNA form, the CDR3 reads TGTGCCACCAGTGATCCCCTCGGTGTATCCGGGAGTCCGACAGATACGCAGTATTTT. Protein sequence: CATSDPLGVSGSPTDTQYF.

The rearrangement joins TRBV10-3 to TRBJ2-1; 7 bases line up with TRBD2. CDR3 length: 16 residues. With 4 bases clipped from V and 0 bases from J, the junction kept 6 bases outside the gene matches. Germline CDR1 and CDR2: ENHRY and SYGVKD. The CDR3 protein is CAISASGGTSYNEQFF. CDR3 coding DNA: TGTGCCATCAGTGCTAGCGGAGGAACCTCCTACAATGAGCAGTTCTTC.

This sequence joins TRBV3-1 (or the pseudogene TRBV3-2) and TRBJ1-2; D might be TRBD1 (5 bases). Germline V gene sequence: CDR1 LGHDT, CDR2 YNNKEL (reference sequence). The CDR3 runs to 17 residues. The V end was cut by 1 base, the J end by 2 bases, with 17 bases between. The CDR3 DNA reads as TGTGCCAGCAGCCAAGTTTGGGGGGATGGAGGGAACTATGGCTACACCTTC. Amino acid sequence: CASSQVWGDGGNYGYTF.

The chain employs TRBV30 and TRBJ1-2, with a possible D match to TRBD1 (5 bases). CDR1 GTSNPN and CDR2 SVGIG come from the germline V gene (reference sequence). The CDR3 totals 13 residues. V was pared by 0 bases and J by 4 bases, with 9 bases between. The CDR3 spells CAWSVTGSYGYTF. The CDR3 DNA is TGTGCCTGGAGTGTAACAGGCAGCTATGGCTACACCTTC.

The rearrangement joins TRBV4-1 to TRBJ1-2; D remains unclear. Germline CDR1 and CDR2: MGHRA and YSYEKL. The CDR3 extends over 15 amino acids. Trimming shortened V by 0 bases and J by 4 bases, and 12 bases separated the two germline ends. CDR3 nucleotide sequence: TGCGCCAGCAGCCAAGAAACTCAGGACGGCTATGGCTACACCTTC. This sequence encodes CASSQETQDGYGYTF.

The CDR3 nucleotides read TGTGCCAGCAGCGCGGACCCGAGCGACGAGCAGTTCTTC. As protein: CASSADPSDEQFF. The chain is built from TRBV9 and TRBJ2-1; the D is unclear. V shed 3 bases and J shed 10 bases, with 14 bases lying between them. The CDR3 runs 13 residues. From germline, CDR1 is SGDLS and CDR2 YYNGEE.